This T cell receptor (beta chain) is from a study of control samples from healthy donors and cancer patients. The V segment lost 5 bases and the J segment 1 base; nucleotides outside the gene matches: 0. The germline gives CDR1 SGHTA, CDR2 FQGNSA. The CDR3 totals 13 residues. This table comes from immunoSEQ multiplex PCR, and its TCRdb copy is limited to in-frame clones, with some not included. The sample spans fewer than 250,000 clones; the ten largest clones claim roughly 2%. Sequenced material: blood. The chain carries TRBV7-2 and TRBJ1-1, with TRBD1 matching 8 bases. This sequence originates from a woman between 25 and 40 years old in good health. CDR3 DNA: TGTGCCAGCAGCGGACAGGGGAACACTGAAGCTTTCTTT. It translates to CASSGQGNTEAFF.